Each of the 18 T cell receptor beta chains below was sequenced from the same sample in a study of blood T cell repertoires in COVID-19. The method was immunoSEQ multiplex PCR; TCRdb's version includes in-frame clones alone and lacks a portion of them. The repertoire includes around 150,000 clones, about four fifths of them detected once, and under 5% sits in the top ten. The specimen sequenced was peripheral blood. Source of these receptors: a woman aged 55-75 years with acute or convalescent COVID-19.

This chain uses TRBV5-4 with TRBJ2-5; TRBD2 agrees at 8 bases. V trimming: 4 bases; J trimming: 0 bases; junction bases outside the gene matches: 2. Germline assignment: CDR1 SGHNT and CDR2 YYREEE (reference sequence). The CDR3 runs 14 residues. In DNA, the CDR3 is TGTGCCAGCAGCACGGGACTAGACCAAGAGACCCAGTACTTC. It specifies CASSTGLDQETQYF.

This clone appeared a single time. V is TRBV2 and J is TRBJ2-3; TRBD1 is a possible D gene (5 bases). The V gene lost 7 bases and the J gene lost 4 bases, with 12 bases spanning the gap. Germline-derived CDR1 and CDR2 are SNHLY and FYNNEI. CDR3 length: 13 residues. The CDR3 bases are TGTGCCAGCATTTTTCAGGGCTCAGATACGCAGTATTTT. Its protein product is CASIFQGSDTQYF.

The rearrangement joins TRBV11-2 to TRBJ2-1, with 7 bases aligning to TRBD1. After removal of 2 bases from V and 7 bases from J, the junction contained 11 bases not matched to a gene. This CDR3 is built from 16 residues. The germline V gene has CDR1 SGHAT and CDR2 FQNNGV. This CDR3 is CASSLYTGTDKNEQFF. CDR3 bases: TGTGCCAGCAGCTTATATACTGGGACAGATAAAAATGAGCAGTTCTTC.

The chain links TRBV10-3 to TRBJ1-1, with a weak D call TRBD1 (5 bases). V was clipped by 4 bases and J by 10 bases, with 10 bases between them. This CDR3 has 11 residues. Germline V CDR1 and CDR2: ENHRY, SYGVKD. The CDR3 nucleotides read TGTGCCATCAGTGGGACGGGGGGAGCTTTCTTT. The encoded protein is CAISGTGGAFF.

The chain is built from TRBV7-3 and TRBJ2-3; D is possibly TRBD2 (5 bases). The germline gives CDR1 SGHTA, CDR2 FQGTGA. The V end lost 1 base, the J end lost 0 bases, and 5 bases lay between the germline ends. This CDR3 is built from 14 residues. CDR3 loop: CASSLRTSTDTQYF. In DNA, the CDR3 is TGTGCCAGCAGCTTAAGGACTAGCACAGATACGCAGTATTTT.

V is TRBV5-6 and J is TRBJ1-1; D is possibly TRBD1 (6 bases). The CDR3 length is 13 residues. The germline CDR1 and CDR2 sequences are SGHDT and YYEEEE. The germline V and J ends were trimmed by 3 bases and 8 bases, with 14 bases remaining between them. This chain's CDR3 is CASSSRVGTEAFF. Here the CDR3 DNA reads TGTGCCAGCAGCTCCCGGGTTGGGACAGAAGCTTTCTTT.

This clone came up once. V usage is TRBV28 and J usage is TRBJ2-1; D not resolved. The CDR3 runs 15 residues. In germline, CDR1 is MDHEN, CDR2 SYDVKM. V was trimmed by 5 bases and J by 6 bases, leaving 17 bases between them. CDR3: CASSPSMGLSNEQFF. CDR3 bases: TGTGCCAGCAGTCCGAGCATGGGCCTTAGCAATGAGCAGTTCTTC.

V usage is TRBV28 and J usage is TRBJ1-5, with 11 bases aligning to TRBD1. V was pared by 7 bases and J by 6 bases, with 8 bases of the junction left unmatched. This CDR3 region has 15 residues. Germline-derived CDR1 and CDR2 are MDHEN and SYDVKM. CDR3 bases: TGTGCCAGCACCTCCGGGACAGGGGGTATTCAGCCCCAGCATTTT. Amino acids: CASTSGTGGIQPQHF.

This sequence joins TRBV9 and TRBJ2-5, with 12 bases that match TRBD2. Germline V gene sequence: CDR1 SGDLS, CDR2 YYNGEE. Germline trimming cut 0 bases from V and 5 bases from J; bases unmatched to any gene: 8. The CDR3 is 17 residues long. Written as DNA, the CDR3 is TGTGCCAGCAGCGTAGGAGGGGGACTAGCGGGTGTTGAGACCCAGTACTTC. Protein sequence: CASSVGGGLAGVETQYF.

CDR3 in amino acids: CASSLPSGRAYEQFF. In nucleotides, the CDR3 is TGTGCCAGCAGTTTACCCAGCGGGAGGGCGTATGAGCAGTTCTTC. The chain is built from TRBV27 and TRBJ2-1; 10 positions agree with TRBD2. The germline V gene has CDR1 MNHEY and CDR2 SMNVEV (reference sequence). The CDR3 is 15 residues long. Trimming removed 2 bases from V and 8 bases from J; junction bases left unmatched: 6.

Here the CDR3 reads CASSGGQGGSGNTIYF. As DNA, the CDR3 is TGTGCCAGCAGCGGAGGACAGGGGGGGTCTGGAAACACCATATATTTT. The J gene is TRBJ1-3, the V gene TRBV5-4, with 10 bases matching TRBD1. CDR3 length: 16 amino acids. Losses at the gene ends were 4 bases for V and 1 base for J; bases not matched to a gene: 5. CDR1 and CDR2 (germline): SGHNT, YYREEE (reference sequence).

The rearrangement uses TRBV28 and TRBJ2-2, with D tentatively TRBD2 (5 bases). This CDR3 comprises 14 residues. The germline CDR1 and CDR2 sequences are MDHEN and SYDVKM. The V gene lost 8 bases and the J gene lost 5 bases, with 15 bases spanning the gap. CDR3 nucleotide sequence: TGTGCCAGCGGCGGGTTCAGTGGGACCGGGGAGCTGTTTTTT. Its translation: CASGGFSGTGELFF.

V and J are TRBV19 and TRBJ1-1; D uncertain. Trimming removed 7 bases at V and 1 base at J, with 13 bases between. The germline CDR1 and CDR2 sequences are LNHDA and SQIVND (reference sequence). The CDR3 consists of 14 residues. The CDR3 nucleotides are TGTGCCAGTAACCTCCTTCGGGGGAACACTGAAGCTTTCTTT. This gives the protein CASNLLRGNTEAFF.

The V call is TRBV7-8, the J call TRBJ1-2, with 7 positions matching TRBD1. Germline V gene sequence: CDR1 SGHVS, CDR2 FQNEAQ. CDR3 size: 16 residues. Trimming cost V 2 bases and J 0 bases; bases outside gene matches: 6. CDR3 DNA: TGTGCCAGCAGCTTATGGGACAGTCCCACTAACTATGGCTACACCTTC. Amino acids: CASSLWDSPTNYGYTF.

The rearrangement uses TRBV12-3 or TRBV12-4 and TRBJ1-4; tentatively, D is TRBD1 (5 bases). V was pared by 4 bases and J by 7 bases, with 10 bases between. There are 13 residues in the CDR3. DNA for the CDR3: TGTGCCAGCAGTTCAGGGTTAAGTGAAAAACTGTTTTTT. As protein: CASSSGLSEKLFF.

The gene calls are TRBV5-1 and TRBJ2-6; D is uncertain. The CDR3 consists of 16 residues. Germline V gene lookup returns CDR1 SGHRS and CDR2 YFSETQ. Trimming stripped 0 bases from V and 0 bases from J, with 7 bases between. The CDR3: CASSLVQSSGANVLTF. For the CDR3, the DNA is TGCGCCAGCAGCTTGGTGCAGTCCTCTGGGGCCAACGTCCTGACTTTC.

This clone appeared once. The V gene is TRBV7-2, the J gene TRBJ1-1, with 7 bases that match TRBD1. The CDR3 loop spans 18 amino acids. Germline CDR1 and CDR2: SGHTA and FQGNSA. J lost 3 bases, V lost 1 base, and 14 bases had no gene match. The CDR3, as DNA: TGTGCCAGCAGCTTAGGCCCGGGACAGAGGTCGGGCCACACTGAAGCTTTCTTT. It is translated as CASSLGPGQRSGHTEAFF.

The CDR3 region has the DNA TGTGCCAGCAGCAATCGATGGAGTACCGAGAACACTGAAGCTTTCTTT. Its protein product is CASSNRWSTENTEAFF. This sequence joins TRBV21-1 and TRBJ1-1. TRBV21-1 is assigned pseudogene status. CDR3 length: 16 amino acids.